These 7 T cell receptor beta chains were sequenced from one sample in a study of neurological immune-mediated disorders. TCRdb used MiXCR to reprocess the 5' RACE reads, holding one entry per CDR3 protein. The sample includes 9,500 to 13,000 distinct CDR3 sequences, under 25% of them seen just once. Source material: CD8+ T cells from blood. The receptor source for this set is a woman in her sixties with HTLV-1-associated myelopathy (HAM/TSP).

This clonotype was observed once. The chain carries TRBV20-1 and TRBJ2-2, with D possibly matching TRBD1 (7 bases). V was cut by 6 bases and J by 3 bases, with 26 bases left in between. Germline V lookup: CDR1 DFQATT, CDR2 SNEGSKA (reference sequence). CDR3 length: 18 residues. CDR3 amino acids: CSAEPLTGRISHTGELFF. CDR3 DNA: TGCAGTGCGGAACCTTTGACAGGGAGGATCTCTCACACCGGGGAGCTGTTTTTT.

DNA for the CDR3: TGCACCAGCAGCCCGCAGGGCGATACGCAGTATTTT. As protein: CTSSPQGDTQYF. J is TRBJ2-3 and V is TRBV1; the D call TRBD1 from the table was never checked on the DNA. TRBV1 is labeled a pseudogene. This CDR3 has 12 residues.

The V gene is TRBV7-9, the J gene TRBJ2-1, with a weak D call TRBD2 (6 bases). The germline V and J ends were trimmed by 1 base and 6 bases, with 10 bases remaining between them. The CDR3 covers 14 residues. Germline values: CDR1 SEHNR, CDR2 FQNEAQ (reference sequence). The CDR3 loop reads CASSLGEAANEQFF. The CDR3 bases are TGTGCCAGCAGCTTAGGGGAGGCGGCCAATGAGCAGTTCTTC.

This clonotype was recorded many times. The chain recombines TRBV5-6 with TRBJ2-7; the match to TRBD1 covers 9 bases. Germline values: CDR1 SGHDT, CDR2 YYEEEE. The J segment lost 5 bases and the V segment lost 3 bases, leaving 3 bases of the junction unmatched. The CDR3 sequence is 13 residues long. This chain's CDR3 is CASSWTGADEQYF. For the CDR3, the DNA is TGTGCCAGCAGCTGGACAGGGGCCGACGAGCAGTACTTC.

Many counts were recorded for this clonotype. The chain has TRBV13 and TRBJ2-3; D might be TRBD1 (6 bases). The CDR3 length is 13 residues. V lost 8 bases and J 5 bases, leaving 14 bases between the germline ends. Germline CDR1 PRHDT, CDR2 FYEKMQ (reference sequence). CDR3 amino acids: CASQEQGIDTQYF. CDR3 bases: TGTGCCAGCCAGGAACAGGGTATAGATACGCAGTATTTT.

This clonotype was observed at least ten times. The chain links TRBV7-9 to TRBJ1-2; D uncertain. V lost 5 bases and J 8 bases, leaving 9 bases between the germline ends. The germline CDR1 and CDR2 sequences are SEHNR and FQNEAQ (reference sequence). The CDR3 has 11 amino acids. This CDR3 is CASSARVGYTF. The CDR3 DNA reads TGTGCCAGCAGCGCCCGGGTGGGCTACACCTTC.

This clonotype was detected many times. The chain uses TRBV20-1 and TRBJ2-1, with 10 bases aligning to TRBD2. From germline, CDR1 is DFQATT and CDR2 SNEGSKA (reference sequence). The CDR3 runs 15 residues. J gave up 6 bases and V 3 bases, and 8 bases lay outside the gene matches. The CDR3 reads CSASVLAGGGNEQFF. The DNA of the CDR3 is TGCAGTGCTAGTGTATTAGCGGGGGGCGGCAATGAGCAGTTCTTC.